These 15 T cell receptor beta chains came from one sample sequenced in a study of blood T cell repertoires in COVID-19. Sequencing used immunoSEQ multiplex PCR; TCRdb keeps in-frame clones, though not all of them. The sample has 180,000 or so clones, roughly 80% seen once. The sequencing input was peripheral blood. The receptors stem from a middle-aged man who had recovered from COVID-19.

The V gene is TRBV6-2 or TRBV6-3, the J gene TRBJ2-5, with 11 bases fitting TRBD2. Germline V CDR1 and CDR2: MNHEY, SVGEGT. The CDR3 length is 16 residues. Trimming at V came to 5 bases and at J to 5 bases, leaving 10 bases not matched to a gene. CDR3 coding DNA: TGTGCCAGCAGTCACCCATCGACTAGCGGGACGGAGACCCAGTACTTC. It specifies CASSHPSTSGTETQYF.

CDR3 nucleotides: TGTGCCTGGACTAGCGGGAGCAGGGATACGCAGTATTTT. Translating gives CAWTSGSRDTQYF. The chain couples TRBV30 to TRBJ2-3; TRBD2 agrees at 10 bases. Germline loops: CDR1 GTSNPN, CDR2 SVGIG (reference sequence). This CDR3 contains 13 residues. Trimming cost V 4 bases and J 6 bases; bases outside gene matches: 4.

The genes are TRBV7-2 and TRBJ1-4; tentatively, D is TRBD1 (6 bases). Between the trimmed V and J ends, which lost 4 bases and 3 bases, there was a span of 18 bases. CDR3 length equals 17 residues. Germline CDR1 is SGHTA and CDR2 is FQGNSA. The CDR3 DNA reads TGTGCCAGCAGCTCGCAGGGGTGGGGGACGTCTAATGAAAAACTGTTTTTT. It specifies CASSSQGWGTSNEKLFF.

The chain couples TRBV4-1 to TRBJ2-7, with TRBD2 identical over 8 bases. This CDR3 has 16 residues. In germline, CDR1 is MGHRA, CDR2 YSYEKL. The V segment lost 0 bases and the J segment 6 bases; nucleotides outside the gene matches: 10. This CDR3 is CASSQDSAGLAGEQYF. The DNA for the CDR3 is TGCGCCAGCAGCCAAGATTCGGCAGGCCTAGCGGGCGAGCAGTACTTC.

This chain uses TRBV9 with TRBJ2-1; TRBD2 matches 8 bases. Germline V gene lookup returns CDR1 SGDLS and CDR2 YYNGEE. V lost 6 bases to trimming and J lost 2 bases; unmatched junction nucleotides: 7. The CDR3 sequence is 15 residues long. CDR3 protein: CASMSSGATYNEQFF. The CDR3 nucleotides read TGTGCCAGCATGAGTAGCGGGGCAACCTACAATGAGCAGTTCTTC.

The CDR3 is CATSLTGRNTEAFF. The CDR3 nucleotides read TGTGCCACCAGTTTGACAGGGCGGAACACTGAAGCTTTCTTT. The chain links TRBV15 to TRBJ1-1, with TRBD1 matching 7 bases. The CDR3 sequence is 14 residues long. Per the germline V gene, CDR1 is LNHNV and CDR2 is YYDKDF (reference sequence). The V and J ends lost 6 bases and 1 base, in that order; junction bases with no gene match: 5. The full variable domain, rest sourced from reference TRBV15 and TRBJ1-1, is DAMVIQNPRYQVTQFGKPVTLSCSQTLNHNVMYWYQQKSSQAPKLLFHYYDKDFNNEADTPDNFQSRRPNTSFCFLDIRSPGLGDTAMYLCATSLTGRNTEAFFGQGTRLTVV.

The CDR3 DNA reads TGTGCCAGAAGCTTTGACAGGGGGCGCGGAGAGACCCAGTACTTC. As protein: CARSFDRGRGETQYF. The chain employs TRBV5-3 and TRBJ2-5, with 10 bases fitting TRBD1. TRBV5-3 is identified as an open reading frame with a role that is uncertain. V lost 2 bases, J lost 4 bases, and 5 bases stayed unmatched. This CDR3 region has 15 residues.

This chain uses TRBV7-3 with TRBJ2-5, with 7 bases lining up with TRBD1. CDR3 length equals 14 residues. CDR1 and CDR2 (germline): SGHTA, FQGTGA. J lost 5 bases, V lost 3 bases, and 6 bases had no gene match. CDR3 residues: CASSLTGYRETQYF. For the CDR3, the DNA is TGTGCCAGCAGCTTGACAGGGTATAGGGAGACCCAGTACTTC.

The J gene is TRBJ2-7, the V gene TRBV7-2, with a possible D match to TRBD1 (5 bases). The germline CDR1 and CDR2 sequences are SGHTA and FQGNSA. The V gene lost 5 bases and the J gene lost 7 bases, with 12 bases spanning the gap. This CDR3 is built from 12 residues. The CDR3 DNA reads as TGTGCCAGCAGCCGCAGGGTGGGGGAGCAGTACTTC. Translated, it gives CASSRRVGEQYF.

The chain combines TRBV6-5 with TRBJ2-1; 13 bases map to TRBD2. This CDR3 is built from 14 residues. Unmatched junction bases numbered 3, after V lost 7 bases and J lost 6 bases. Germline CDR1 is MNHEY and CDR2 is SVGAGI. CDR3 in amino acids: CASTGTSGTNEQFF. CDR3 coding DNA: TGTGCCAGCACCGGGACTAGCGGGACCAATGAGCAGTTCTTC.

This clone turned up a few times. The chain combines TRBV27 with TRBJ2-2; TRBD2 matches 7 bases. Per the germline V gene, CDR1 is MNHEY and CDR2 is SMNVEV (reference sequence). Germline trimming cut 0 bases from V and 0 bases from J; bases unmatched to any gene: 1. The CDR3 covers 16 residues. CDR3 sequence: CASSLSLAANTGELFF. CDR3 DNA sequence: TGTGCCAGCAGTTTATCTCTAGCGGCGAACACCGGGGAGCTGTTTTTT.

CDR3 sequence (DNA): TGTGCCAGTAGTATACCCGGGCTAGCGGGAGGTATTGAGCAGTTCTTC. Translating it yields CASSIPGLAGGIEQFF. The J gene is TRBJ2-1, the V gene TRBV19; 11 positions match TRBD2. The germline CDR1 and CDR2 sequences are LNHDA and SQIVND (reference sequence). V was clipped by 2 bases and J by 9 bases; unmatched bases: 9. The CDR3 is 16 residues long.

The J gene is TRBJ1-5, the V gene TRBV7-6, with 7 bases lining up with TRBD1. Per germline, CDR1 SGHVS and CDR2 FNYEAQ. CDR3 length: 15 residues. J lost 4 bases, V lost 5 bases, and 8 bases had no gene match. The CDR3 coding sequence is TGTGCCAGCAGCCCTCGACAGGGTGCGAATCAGCCCCAGCATTTT. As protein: CASSPRQGANQPQHF.

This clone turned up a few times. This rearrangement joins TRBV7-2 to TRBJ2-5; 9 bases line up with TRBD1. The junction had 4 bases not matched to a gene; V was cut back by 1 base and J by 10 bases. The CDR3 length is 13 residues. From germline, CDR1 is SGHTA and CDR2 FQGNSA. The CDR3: CASSLVGQGNQYF. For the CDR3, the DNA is TGTGCCAGCAGCTTAGTTGGACAGGGGAACCAGTACTTC.

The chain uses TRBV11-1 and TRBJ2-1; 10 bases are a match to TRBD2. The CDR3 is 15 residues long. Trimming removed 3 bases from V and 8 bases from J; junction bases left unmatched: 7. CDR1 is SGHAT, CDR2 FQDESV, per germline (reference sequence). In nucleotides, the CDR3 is TGTGCCAGCAGCTTGCGAAGCGGGAGGGTGGATGAGCAGTTCTTC. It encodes CASSLRSGRVDEQFF.